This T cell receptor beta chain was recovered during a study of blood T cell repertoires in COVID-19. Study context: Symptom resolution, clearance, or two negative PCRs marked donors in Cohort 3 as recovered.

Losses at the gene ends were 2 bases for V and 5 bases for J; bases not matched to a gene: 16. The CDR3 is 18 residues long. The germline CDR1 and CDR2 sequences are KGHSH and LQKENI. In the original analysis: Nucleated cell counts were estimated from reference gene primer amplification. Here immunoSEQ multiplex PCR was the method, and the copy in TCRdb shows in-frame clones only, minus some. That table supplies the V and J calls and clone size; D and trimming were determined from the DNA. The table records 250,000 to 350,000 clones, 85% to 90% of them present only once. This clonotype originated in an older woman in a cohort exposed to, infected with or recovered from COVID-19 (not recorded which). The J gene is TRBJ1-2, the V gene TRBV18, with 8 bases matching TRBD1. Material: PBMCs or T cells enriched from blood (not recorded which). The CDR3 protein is CASSPRGGTGAGQYGYTF. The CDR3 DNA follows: TGTGCCAGCTCACCAAGGGGGGGGACAGGCGCTGGTCAATATGGCTACACCTTC.